This TCR beta chain was recovered during a study of T cell repertoires in cytomegalovirus infection. This clonotype was seen a handful of times. One entry per CDR3 protein, called by TCRdb with MiXCR from the reads. The sample has about 740,000 distinct CDR3 sequences; less than 40% are singletons. This receptor was obtained from a human donor in good health (CMV status not recorded). Some clones in this sample may be carry-over from other donors' samples. The source material was PBMCs.

The CDR3 DNA reads as TGTGCCAGCAGCAAACAGGGGGCTGAGACCCAGTACTTC. Its protein product is CASSKQGAETQYF. The chain recombines TRBV7-2 with TRBJ2-5, with TRBD1 matching over 9 bases. V lost 5 bases to trimming and J lost 5 bases; unmatched junction nucleotides: 3. This CDR3 is 13 amino acids long. CDR1 is SGHTA, CDR2 FQGNSA, per germline.